Listed below are T cell receptor beta chains from one sample, sequenced in a study of sequential checkpoint blockade in melanoma. Measured with immunoSEQ multiplex PCR; TCRdb has only the in-frame clones, and not every one. The table has 10,000 to 15,000 clones, less than 75% seen once. Specimen: CD8+ T cells sorted from blood (inferred from file names), collected from a patient given nivolumab and ipilimumab in sequence. These receptors originate from a human donor with melanoma. The CDR3 runs from the conserved cysteine through the conserved F or W. D genes are given only for firm matches. Size tells how often a clone was seen (once, few, many) or the class of an expanded clone, and some rows leave it out.

d_call: TRBD2
clone_size: -
v_call: TRBV28
j_call: TRBJ2-1
cdr3_aa: CASSLSGSPGEQFF
cdr3_nt: TGTGCCAGCAGTTTAAGCGGGAGCCCTGGTGAGCAGTTCTTC

d_call: TRBD1
clone_size: -
v_call: TRBV4-3
j_call: TRBJ2-7
cdr3_aa: CASSQGEDRGYEQYF
cdr3_nt: TGCGCCAGCAGCCAAGGGGAGGACAGGGGTTACGAGCAGTACTTC

d_call: TRBD2
clone_size: -
v_call: TRBV28
j_call: TRBJ2-7
cdr3_aa: CASRKTSGRVYEQYF
cdr3_nt: TGTGCCAGCCGAAAAACTAGCGGGAGGGTCTACGAGCAGTACTTC

d_call: -
clone_size: few
v_call: TRBV21-1
j_call: TRBJ1-3
cdr3_aa: CASSKFQGSSGNTIYF
cdr3_nt: TGTGCCAGCAGCAAATTCCAGGGGAGCTCTGGAAACACCATATATTTT

d_call: TRBD2
clone_size: -
v_call: TRBV4-1
j_call: TRBJ2-1
cdr3_aa: CASSLPTGTSSVSSYNEQFF
cdr3_nt: TGCGCCAGCAGCCTCCCAACCGGGACTAGCTCTGTAAGCTCCTACAATGAGCAGTTCTTC

d_call: -
clone_size: once
v_call: TRBV5-6
j_call: TRBJ1-4
cdr3_aa: CASSSPQGLQTPIEKLFF
cdr3_nt: TGTGCCAGCAGCTCGCCTCAGGGTCTACAAACTCCAATTGAAAAACTGTTTTTT

d_call: TRBD1
clone_size: -
v_call: TRBV5-1
j_call: TRBJ1-3
cdr3_aa: CASSYGTGRRIAGNTIYF
cdr3_nt: TGCGCCAGCAGCTACGGGACAGGTCGGCGTATAGCTGGAAACACCATATATTTT

d_call: -
clone_size: -
v_call: TRBV5-4
j_call: TRBJ2-7
cdr3_aa: CASSSPGQRGYEQYF
cdr3_nt: TGTGCCAGCAGCTCCCCAGGACAGAGGGGCTACGAGCAGTACTTC

d_call: -
clone_size: -
v_call: TRBV28
j_call: TRBJ1-5
cdr3_aa: CASTDPDPGSYQPQHF
cdr3_nt: TGTGCCAGCACCGACCCTGACCCAGGGTCCTATCAGCCCCAGCATTTT

d_call: -
clone_size: -
v_call: TRBV6-5
j_call: TRBJ2-7
cdr3_aa: CASSRAAGEAYEQYF
cdr3_nt: TGTGCCAGCAGCAGAGCGGCGGGTGAGGCCTACGAGCAGTACTTC

d_call: -
clone_size: -
v_call: TRBV5-5
j_call: TRBJ2-2
cdr3_aa: CASSWTATGELFF
cdr3_nt: TGTGCCAGCAGCTGGACAGCCACCGGGGAGCTGTTTTTT

d_call: -
clone_size: -
v_call: TRBV5-1
j_call: TRBJ2-7
cdr3_aa: CASSPTGPREQYF
cdr3_nt: TGCGCCAGCAGCCCGACAGGCCCCCGGGAGCAGTACTTC

d_call: TRBD2
clone_size: medium-sized
v_call: TRBV7-6
j_call: TRBJ2-1
cdr3_aa: CASSLAIAGTSGRLDEQFF
cdr3_nt: TGTGCCAGCAGCTTAGCAATCGCGGGGACTAGCGGGAGATTGGATGAGCAGTTCTTC

d_call: -
clone_size: -
v_call: TRBV7-8
j_call: TRBJ2-7
cdr3_aa: CASSPTQSEAYEQYF
cdr3_nt: TGTGCCAGCAGCCCGACACAGAGTGAAGCCTACGAGCAGTACTTC

d_call: -
clone_size: -
v_call: TRBV30
j_call: TRBJ1-1
cdr3_aa: CAWSARGGMNTEAFF
cdr3_nt: TGTGCCTGGAGTGCAAGGGGTGGGATGAACACTGAAGCTTTCTTT

d_call: -
clone_size: -
v_call: TRBV4-1
j_call: TRBJ2-2
cdr3_aa: CASSQVRGTGELFF
cdr3_nt: TGCGCCAGCAGCCAAGTCCGCGGCACCGGGGAGCTGTTTTTT

d_call: -
clone_size: -
v_call: TRBV7-9
j_call: TRBJ2-1
cdr3_aa: CASSSLQGSSYNEQFF
cdr3_nt: TGTGCCAGCAGCTCACTACAAGGGAGCTCCTACAATGAGCAGTTCTTC

d_call: -
clone_size: -
v_call: TRBV25-1
j_call: TRBJ2-7
cdr3_aa: CASSEYRSGEQYF
cdr3_nt: TGTGCCAGCAGTGAATATCGATCGGGCGAGCAGTACTTC

d_call: TRBD1
clone_size: -
v_call: TRBV9
j_call: TRBJ2-7
cdr3_aa: CASSTWDSYEQYF
cdr3_nt: TGTGCCAGCAGCACCTGGGACAGCTACGAGCAGTACTTC

d_call: -
clone_size: -
v_call: TRBV5-3
j_call: TRBJ2-7
cdr3_aa: CASSLDPDINYEQYF
cdr3_nt: TGTGCCAGCAGCTTGGACCCCGACATAAACTACGAGCAGTACTTC

d_call: -
clone_size: few
v_call: TRBV9
j_call: TRBJ2-1
cdr3_aa: CASSVVDNYNEQFF
cdr3_nt: TGTGCCAGCAGCGTAGTCGACAACTACAATGAGCAGTTCTTC

d_call: TRBD1
clone_size: -
v_call: TRBV7-9
j_call: TRBJ2-3
cdr3_aa: CASSSGQGLTDTQYF
cdr3_nt: TGTGCCAGCAGCTCGGGACAGGGTCTCACAGATACGCAGTATTTT

d_call: TRBD2
clone_size: -
v_call: TRBV5-4
j_call: TRBJ2-7
cdr3_aa: CASSFSGGTYEQYF
cdr3_nt: TGTGCCAGCAGCTTCTCGGGAGGAACCTACGAGCAGTACTTC

d_call: TRBD1
clone_size: -
v_call: TRBV9
j_call: TRBJ1-2
cdr3_aa: CASSVLAGGNYGYTF
cdr3_nt: TGTGCCAGCAGCGTATTGGCAGGGGGTAACTATGGCTACACCTTC

d_call: TRBD1
clone_size: -
v_call: TRBV7-9
j_call: TRBJ1-3
cdr3_aa: CASSLGGGRSTDTIYF
cdr3_nt: TGTGCCAGCAGCTTAGGAGGGGGCAGGTCAACGGACACCATATATTTT

d_call: TRBD2
clone_size: -
v_call: TRBV10-3
j_call: TRBJ2-1
cdr3_aa: CAISESMASGDYNEQFF
cdr3_nt: TGTGCCATCAGTGAGTCGATGGCTAGCGGGGATTACAATGAGCAGTTCTTC